These T cell receptor beta chains were read from a single sample in a study of neurological immune-mediated disorders. Using its own MiXCR run on the 5' RACE reads, TCRdb lists one record per CDR3 protein. Among approximately 23,000 distinct CDR3 sequences listed, 13% were seen once. Sequenced sample: CD4+ T cells from blood. Receptor source: a female donor with HTLV-1-associated myelopathy (HAM/TSP). Each CDR3 is given with its conserved first and last residue.

v_call cdr3_aa
TRBV5-1 CASSLTGWVGEQYF
TRBV12-3/TRBV12-4 CASRDRGNTEAFF
TRBV21-1 CASSKAQEVSYEQYF
TRBV5-1 CASSLSSSSSYNEQFF
TRBV29-1 CSVEEASYGYTF
TRBV12-3/TRBV12-4 CASSSRTGTGYTF
TRBV5-1 CASSLDYAGTKRKQYF
TRBV20-1 CSARDSWNEKLFF
TRBV7-9 CASSQADRVGKETQYF
TRBV5-1 CASSLAGGADSYEQYF
TRBV21-1 CASSKDLPTFGGGQKETQYF